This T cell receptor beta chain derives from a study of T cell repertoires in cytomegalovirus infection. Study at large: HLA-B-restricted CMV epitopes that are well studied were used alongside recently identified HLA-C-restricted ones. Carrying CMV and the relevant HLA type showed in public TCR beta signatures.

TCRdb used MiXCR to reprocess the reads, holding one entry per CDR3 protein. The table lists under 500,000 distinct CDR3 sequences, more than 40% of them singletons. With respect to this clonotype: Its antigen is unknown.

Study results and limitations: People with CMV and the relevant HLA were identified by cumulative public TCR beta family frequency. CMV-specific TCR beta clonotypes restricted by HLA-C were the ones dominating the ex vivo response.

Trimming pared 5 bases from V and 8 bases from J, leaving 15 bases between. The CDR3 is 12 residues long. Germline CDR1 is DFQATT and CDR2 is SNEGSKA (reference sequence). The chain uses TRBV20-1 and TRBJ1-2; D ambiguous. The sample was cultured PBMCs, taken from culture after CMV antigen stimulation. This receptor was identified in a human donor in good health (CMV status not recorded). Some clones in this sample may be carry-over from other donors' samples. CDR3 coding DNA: TGCAGTGCTCCCTCAGGTTACGACGGCTACACCTTC. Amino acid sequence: CSAPSGYDGYTF.